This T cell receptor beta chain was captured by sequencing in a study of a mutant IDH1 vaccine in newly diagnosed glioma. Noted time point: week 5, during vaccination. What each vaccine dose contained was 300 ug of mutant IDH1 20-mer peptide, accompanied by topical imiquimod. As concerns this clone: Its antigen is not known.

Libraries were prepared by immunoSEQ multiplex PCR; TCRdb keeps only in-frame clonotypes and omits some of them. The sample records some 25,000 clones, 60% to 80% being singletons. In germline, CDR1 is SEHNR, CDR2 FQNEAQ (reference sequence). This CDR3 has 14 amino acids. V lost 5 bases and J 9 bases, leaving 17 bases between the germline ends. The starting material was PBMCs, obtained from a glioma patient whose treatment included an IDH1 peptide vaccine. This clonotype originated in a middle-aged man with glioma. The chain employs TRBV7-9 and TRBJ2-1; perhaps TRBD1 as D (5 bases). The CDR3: CASSHNRIGSEQFF. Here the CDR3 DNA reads TGTGCCAGCAGCCATAACAGGATCGGTAGTGAGCAGTTCTTC.